This T cell receptor (beta chain) was profiled in a study of monozygotic twins with inflammatory bowel disease. The CDR3 runs to 14 residues. CDR1 is SGHRS, CDR2 YFSETQ, per germline. Worth noting for this clonotype: What it binds is unknown.

TCRdb re-called the 5' RACE reads and shows each CDR3 protein once, DNA omitted. The record lists about 210,000 distinct CDR3 sequences, of which the ten most abundant hold approximately 1.6%. Overall study results and limits: There was no way to distinguish the different T cell subtypes. Fewer clonotypes were shared with others by IBD patients than by healthy twins, especially with disease activity. Limited statistical power may explain no repertoire similarity difference between concordant and discordant twins.

The rearrangement joins TRBV5-1 to TRBJ1-2; TCRdb returns TRBD1, unconfirmable since there is no DNA. This sequence was found in a human donor with ulcerative colitis or Crohn's disease, or a healthy co-twin of an affected twin (not recorded which). Sample: blood. The CDR3 protein is CASSEPGQVYGYTF.